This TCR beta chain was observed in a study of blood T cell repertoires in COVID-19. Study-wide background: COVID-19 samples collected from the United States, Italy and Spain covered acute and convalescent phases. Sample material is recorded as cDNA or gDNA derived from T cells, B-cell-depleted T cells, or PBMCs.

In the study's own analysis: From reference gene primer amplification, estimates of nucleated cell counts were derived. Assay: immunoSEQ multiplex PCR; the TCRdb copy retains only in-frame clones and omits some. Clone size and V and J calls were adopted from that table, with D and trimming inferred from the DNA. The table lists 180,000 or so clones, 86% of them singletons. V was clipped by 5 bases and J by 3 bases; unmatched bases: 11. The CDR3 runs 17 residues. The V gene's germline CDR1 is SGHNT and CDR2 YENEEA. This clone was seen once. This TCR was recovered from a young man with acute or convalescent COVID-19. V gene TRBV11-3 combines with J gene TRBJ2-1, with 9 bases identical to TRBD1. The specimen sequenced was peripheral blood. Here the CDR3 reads CASSPRTGANIYNEQFF. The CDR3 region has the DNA TGTGCCAGCAGCCCCCGGACAGGGGCAAATATCTACAATGAGCAGTTCTTC.